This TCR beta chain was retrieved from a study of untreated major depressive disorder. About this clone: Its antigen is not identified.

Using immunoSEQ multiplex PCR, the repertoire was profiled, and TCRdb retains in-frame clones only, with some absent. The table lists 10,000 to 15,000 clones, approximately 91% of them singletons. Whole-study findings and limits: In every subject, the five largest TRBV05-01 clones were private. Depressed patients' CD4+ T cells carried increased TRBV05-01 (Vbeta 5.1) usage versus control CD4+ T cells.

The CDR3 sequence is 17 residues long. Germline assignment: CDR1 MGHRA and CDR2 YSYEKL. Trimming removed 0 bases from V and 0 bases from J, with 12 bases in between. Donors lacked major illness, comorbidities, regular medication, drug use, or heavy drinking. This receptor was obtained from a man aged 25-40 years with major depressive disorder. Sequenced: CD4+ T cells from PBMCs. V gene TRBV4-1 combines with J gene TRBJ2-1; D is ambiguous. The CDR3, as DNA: TGCGCCAGCAGCCAAGATAGGACCTCCAGCTCCTACAATGAGCAGTTCTTC. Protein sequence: CASSQDRTSSSYNEQFF.